This T cell receptor beta chain was obtained from a study of T cell responses to AZD1222 COVID-19 vaccine. The protocol was immunoSEQ multiplex PCR, while the TCRdb copy is restricted to in-frame clones and leaves out a portion. This sample has 99,000 or so clones, with nearly 90% found just once. Findings and limits, study-wide: A mostly white British donor set with more females was recruited, and clonal diversity was possibly underestimated. Baseline seropositivity occurred in only a handful of AZD1222 recipients. Increases in Spike-specific TCR breadth and depth were seen after two AZD1222 doses.

Concerning this clone: Its antigen remains unknown.

Germline assignment: CDR1 KGHSH and CDR2 LQKENI. The CDR3 sequence is 13 residues long. The V end was cut by 5 bases, the J end by 3 bases, with 10 bases between. This receptor was taken from an adult who received the AZD1222 COVID-19 vaccine. This chain uses TRBV18 with TRBJ1-2, with D tentatively TRBD1 (5 bases). Sequencing was performed on peripheral blood, taken 28 days after the second AZD1222 dose. The CDR3 is CASSIQVDYGYTF. Written as DNA, the CDR3 is TGTGCCAGCTCAATACAGGTGGACTATGGCTACACCTTC.